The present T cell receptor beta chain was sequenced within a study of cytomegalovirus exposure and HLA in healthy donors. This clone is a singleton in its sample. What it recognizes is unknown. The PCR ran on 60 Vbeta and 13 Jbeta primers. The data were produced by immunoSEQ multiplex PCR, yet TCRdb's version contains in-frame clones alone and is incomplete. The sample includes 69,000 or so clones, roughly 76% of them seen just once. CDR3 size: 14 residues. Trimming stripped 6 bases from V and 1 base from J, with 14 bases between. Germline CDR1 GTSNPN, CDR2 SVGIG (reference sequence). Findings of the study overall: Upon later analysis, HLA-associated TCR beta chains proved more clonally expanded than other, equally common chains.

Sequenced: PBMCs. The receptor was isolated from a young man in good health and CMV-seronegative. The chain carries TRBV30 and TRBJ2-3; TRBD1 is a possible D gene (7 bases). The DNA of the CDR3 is TGTGCCTGCGACCAGGGGGGACGCACAGATACGCAGTATTTT. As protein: CACDQGGRTDTQYF.